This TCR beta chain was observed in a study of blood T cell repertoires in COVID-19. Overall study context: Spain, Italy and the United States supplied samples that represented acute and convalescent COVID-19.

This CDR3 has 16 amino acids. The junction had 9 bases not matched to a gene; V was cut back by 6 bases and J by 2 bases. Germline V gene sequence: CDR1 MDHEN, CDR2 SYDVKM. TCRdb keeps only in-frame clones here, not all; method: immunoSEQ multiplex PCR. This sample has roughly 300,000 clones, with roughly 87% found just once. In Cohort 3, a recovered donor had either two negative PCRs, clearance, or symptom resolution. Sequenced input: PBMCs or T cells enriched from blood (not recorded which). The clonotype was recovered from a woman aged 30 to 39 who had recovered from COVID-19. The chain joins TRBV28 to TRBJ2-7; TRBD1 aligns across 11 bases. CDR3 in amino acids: CASRGLGQGDAYEQYF. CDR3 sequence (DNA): TGTGCCAGCAGGGGATTGGGACAGGGGGACGCCTACGAGCAGTACTTC.